A single sample is the source of the 31 T cell receptor beta chains below, sequenced in a study of T cell responses to AZD1222 COVID-19 vaccine. Using immunoSEQ multiplex PCR, the repertoire was profiled, and TCRdb retains in-frame clones only, with some absent. Seen here are roughly 100,000 clones, around 90% observed once, and the top ten hold around 8.7%. Sequencing was performed on peripheral blood, taken on day 0 of AZD1222 vaccination. The receptors were gathered from an adult in good health.

The chain couples TRBV18 to TRBJ2-1, with TRBD2 matching over 10 bases. V lost 3 bases, J lost 6 bases, and 8 bases stayed unmatched. Germline lookup yields CDR1 KGHSH and CDR2 LQKENI. There are 16 residues in the CDR3. The CDR3 DNA sequence: TGTGCCAGCTCACCCCAACCACTAGCGGGGACCAATGAGCAGTTCTTC. It codes for CASSPQPLAGTNEQFF.

This clone was counted a few times. The genes are TRBV7-2 and TRBJ2-2; D might be TRBD1 (6 bases). The CDR3 sequence is 15 residues long. The germline V and J ends were trimmed by 5 bases and 4 bases, with 14 bases remaining between them. In germline, CDR1 is SGHTA, CDR2 FQGNSA. CDR3: CASSLVGQSTGELFF. CDR3 nucleotide sequence: TGTGCCAGCAGCCTGGTCGGACAGTCCACCGGGGAGCTGTTTTTT.

The J gene is TRBJ2-3, the V gene TRBV10-1, with D perhaps TRBD1 (7 bases). V lost 2 bases and J 4 bases, leaving 10 bases between the germline ends. This CDR3 is built from 14 residues. Germline values: CDR1 WNHNN, CDR2 SYGVQD (reference sequence). CDR3 protein: CASSEGGGADTQYF. The CDR3 coding sequence is TGCGCCAGCAGTGAGGGAGGGGGCGCAGATACGCAGTATTTT.

The gene calls are TRBV4-3 and TRBJ1-2; 7 nucleotides align to TRBD1. The V gene end was trimmed by 4 bases and the J gene end by 4 bases; junction bases not matched to a gene: 9. This CDR3 spans 15 amino acids. The germline gives CDR1 LGHNA, CDR2 YSLEER. CDR3 sequence: CASSPQTGSLYGYTF. The CDR3 nucleotides read TGCGCCAGCAGCCCCCAGACAGGGTCCCTCTATGGCTACACCTTC.

The chain uses TRBV6-5 and TRBJ1-6; 7 positions agree with TRBD1. With 2 bases clipped from V and 4 bases from J, the junction kept 2 bases outside the gene matches. CDR1 is MNHEY, CDR2 SVGAGI, per germline. This CDR3 comprises 15 residues. The CDR3 coding sequence is TGTGCCAGCAGTTACGGGACAGCTTATAATTCACCCCTCCACTTT. This gives the protein CASSYGTAYNSPLHF.

The chain carries TRBV10-3 and TRBJ1-2, with unresolved D. The CDR3 has 12 amino acids. Trimming stripped 3 bases from V and 8 bases from J, with 10 bases between. Germline V gene lookup returns CDR1 ENHRY and CDR2 SYGVKD. CDR3 sequence reads: CAISDSLRGYTF. CDR3 bases: TGTGCCATCAGTGACTCCCTCAGGGGCTACACCTTC.

The V gene is TRBV4-2, the J gene TRBJ2-7; 7 nucleotides align to TRBD1. V was pared by 0 bases and J by 3 bases, with 2 bases of the junction left unmatched. Germline V lookup: CDR1 LGHNA, CDR2 YNFKEQ. This CDR3 has 14 residues. DNA of the CDR3: TGTGCCAGCAGCCAAGAGGCAGGGGGCTACGAGCAGTACTTC. Translated, it gives CASSQEAGGYEQYF.

Turning to this clone: One end of the junction varies from germline; a read error may be responsible. The rearrangement uses TRBV3-1 (or the pseudogene TRBV3-2) and TRBJ1-1; no firm D call. The CDR3 has 13 amino acids. Per the germline V gene, CDR1 is LGHDT and CDR2 is YNNKEL (reference sequence). The CDR3 DNA sequence: TGTGCCAGCAGCCAAGTGGGGTACACCGAAGCTTTCTTT. Its protein product is CASSQVGYTEAFF.

V gene TRBV19 combines with J gene TRBJ1-2, with D uncertain. This CDR3 comprises 12 residues. V lost 3 bases and J lost 8, with 10 bases in between. The V gene's germline CDR1 is LNHDA and CDR2 SQIVND (reference sequence). DNA for the CDR3: TGTGCCAGTAGTATGAGGCCAGACGGCTACACCTTC. This codes for CASSMRPDGYTF.

This chain links TRBV19 with TRBJ1-1, with 8 bases aligning to TRBD1. Per germline, CDR1 LNHDA and CDR2 SQIVND (reference sequence). CDR3 length: 15 residues. With V trimmed by 7 bases and J by 5 bases, 12 bases remained unmatched. The CDR3, as DNA: TGTGCCAGTATGGGGACAGGTTGGTCGAGGACTGAAGCTTTCTTT. This gives the protein CASMGTGWSRTEAFF.

The V call is TRBV25-1, the J call TRBJ2-4; D call uncertain. V was pared by 1 base and J by 1 base, with 17 bases between. The germline V gene has CDR1 MGHDK and CDR2 SYGVNS. This CDR3 has 18 residues. This CDR3 reads CASSEFGNDPVAKNIQYF. As DNA, the CDR3 is TGTGCCAGCAGTGAATTCGGTAATGATCCGGTGGCCAAAAACATTCAGTACTTC.

The chain employs TRBV9 and TRBJ1-2, with 9 bases that match TRBD1. There are 16 residues in the CDR3. V gave up 3 bases and J gave up 5 bases; unmatched junction bases: 11. Germline lookup yields CDR1 SGDLS and CDR2 YYNGEE. This chain's CDR3 is CASSAGRDRVEYGYTF. The DNA for the CDR3 is TGTGCCAGCAGCGCAGGCCGGGACAGGGTGGAGTATGGCTACACCTTC. The full variable domain, rest sourced from reference TRBV9 and TRBJ1-2, is DSGVTQTPKHLITATGQRVTLRCSPRSGDLSVYWYQQSLDQGLQFLIQYYNGEERAKGNILERFSAQQFPDLHSELNLSSLELGDSALYFCASSAGRDRVEYGYTFGSGTRLTVV.

The chain carries TRBV27 and TRBJ2-1; no clear D. CDR1 and CDR2 (germline): MNHEY, SMNVEV (reference sequence). V gave up 6 bases and J gave up 5 bases, with 17 bases separating them. CDR3 length: 15 amino acids. The CDR3 region is CASRNFLSLDNEQFF. The CDR3 DNA is TGTGCCAGCAGAAATTTCCTCTCTCTCGACAATGAGCAGTTCTTC.

The V and J genes are TRBV2 and TRBJ2-1; 9 bases are shared with TRBD1. In germline, CDR1 is SNHLY, CDR2 FYNNEI. This CDR3 comprises 19 residues. V trimming: 4 bases; J trimming: 5 bases; junction bases outside the gene matches: 18. The CDR3 sequence is CASSGGAYTGTGWDNEQFF. The CDR3 DNA is TGTGCCAGCAGTGGAGGGGCGTATACCGGGACAGGGTGGGACAATGAGCAGTTCTTC.

CDR3 in DNA: TGTGCCAGCACCTTTGCTATCCGAACAACTAATGAAAAACTGTTTTTT. This gives the protein CASTFAIRTTNEKLFF. The rearrangement links TRBV7-9 to TRBJ1-4; no reliable D call. V shed 7 bases and J shed 0 bases, with 15 bases lying between them. CDR1 SEHNR and CDR2 FQNEAQ come from the germline V gene (reference sequence). The CDR3 is 16 residues long.

This chain links TRBV5-1 with TRBJ1-3; 8 positions match TRBD1. The length of the CDR3 is 14 residues. CDR1 SGHRS and CDR2 YFSETQ come from the germline V gene. The J segment lost 4 bases and the V segment lost 0 bases, leaving 0 bases of the junction unmatched. The DNA of the CDR3 is TGCGCCAGCAGCTTGGGGACAGGGGGAAACACCATATATTTT. Residues: CASSLGTGGNTIYF.

The rearrangement links TRBV3-1 (or the pseudogene TRBV3-2) to TRBJ2-6; 8 nucleotides match TRBD1. The CDR3 runs 16 residues. J lost 0 bases, V lost 4 bases, and 2 bases had no gene match. Germline V gives CDR1 LGHDT, CDR2 YNNKEL (reference sequence). The CDR3 sequence: CASSRTGSSGANVLTF. The CDR3 coding sequence is TGTGCCAGCAGCCGGACAGGGAGCTCTGGGGCCAACGTCCTGACTTTC.

The gene calls are TRBV19 and TRBJ1-1; 9 nucleotides match TRBD1. Germline CDR1 and CDR2: LNHDA and SQIVND (reference sequence). J lost 0 bases, V lost 5 bases, and 4 bases had no gene match. The CDR3 is made up of 15 amino acids. The CDR3 DNA reads TGTGCCAGTAGTGACAGGGGGAGGATGAACACTGAAGCTTTCTTT. As protein: CASSDRGRMNTEAFF.

This clone was recorded at least ten times. The chain is built from TRBV4-2 and TRBJ2-1, with 9 bases identical to TRBD2. Germline-derived CDR1 and CDR2 are LGHNA and YNFKEQ. V gave up 5 bases and J gave up 4 bases; unmatched junction bases: 9. The CDR3 has 16 residues. As DNA, the CDR3 is TGTGCCAGCAGCTATAGAGCGGGGGGAACATACAATGAGCAGTTCTTC. Protein: CASSYRAGGTYNEQFF.

This chain joins TRBV28 and TRBJ1-2; TRBD1 might be the D (6 bases). Germline CDR1 MDHEN, CDR2 SYDVKM. The CDR3 extends over 13 amino acids. Trimming took off 7 bases at V and 3 bases at J, with 12 bases between the two ends. CDR3 in DNA: TGTGCCAGCACGGGGGGCTATGACTATGGCTACACCTTC. As protein: CASTGGYDYGYTF.

The V gene is TRBV7-2, the J gene TRBJ1-2; 7 bases are a match to TRBD1. J was trimmed by 5 bases and V by 5 bases; bases with no gene match: 5. The V gene's germline CDR1 is SGHTA and CDR2 FQGNSA. The CDR3 runs to 13 residues. CDR3: CASSRGQAYGYTF. The CDR3 DNA follows: TGTGCCAGCAGCCGCGGACAGGCTTATGGCTACACCTTC. Combining the CDR3 with reference TRBV7-2 and TRBJ1-2 gives the whole variable domain GAGVSQSPSNKVTEKGKDVELRCDPISGHTALYWYRQSLGQGLEFLIYFQGNSAPDKSGLPSDRFSAERTGGSVSTLTIQRTQQEDSAVYLCASSRGQAYGYTFGSGTRLTVV.

The chain's CDR3 is CASSKMLDTRFGYTF. The CDR3 DNA sequence: TGTGCCAGCAGTAAAATGTTGGACACCCGCTTTGGCTACACCTTC. The J gene is TRBJ1-2, the V gene TRBV28; D perhaps matches TRBD1 (5 bases). Germline V CDR1 and CDR2: MDHEN, SYDVKM. The CDR3 has 15 amino acids. V was cut by 5 bases and J by 7 bases, with 20 bases left in between.

In its sample, this clone was seen a few times. The V and J genes are TRBV4-2 and TRBJ1-4, with a weak D call TRBD1 (5 bases). Germline V CDR1 and CDR2: LGHNA, YNFKEQ. This CDR3 comprises 13 residues. Trimming removed 4 bases from V and 4 bases from J, with 7 bases in between. This CDR3 reads CASSRGNNEKLFF. The CDR3 nucleotides are TGTGCCAGCAGCCGGGGGAATAATGAAAAACTGTTTTTT.

The V gene is TRBV12-3 or TRBV12-4, the J gene TRBJ2-5, with D possibly being TRBD1 (6 bases). The V end lost 3 bases, the J end lost 11 bases, and 16 bases lay between the germline ends. The CDR3 is made up of 13 amino acids. CDR3 in amino acids: CASSFGTKSYQYF. CDR3 nucleotides: TGTGCCAGCAGTTTTGGGACAAAATCTTATCAGTACTTC.

The V call is TRBV10-3, the J call TRBJ1-2; possibly TRBD1 for D (5 bases). The CDR3 is 13 residues long. V was clipped by 10 bases and J by 4 bases, with 16 bases between them. CDR1 is ENHRY, CDR2 SYGVKD, per germline. The CDR3 DNA follows: TGTGCCACCCTTGGGGGGACGGGCTATGGCTACACCTTC. It yields the protein CATLGGTGYGYTF.

The chain links TRBV7-6 to TRBJ1-4; D gene ambiguous. This CDR3 contains 15 residues. V dropped 5 bases and J dropped 0 bases, with 10 bases sitting between them. Germline V gene data show CDR1 as SGHVS and CDR2 as FNYEAQ. This CDR3 reads CASSRRSATNEKLFF. CDR3 nucleotides: TGTGCCAGCAGCCGCAGGAGTGCAACTAATGAAAAACTGTTTTTT.

This clone was recorded only once. The V call is TRBV5-1, the J call TRBJ1-5; possible D gene TRBD1, 6 bases. Between the trimmed V and J ends, which lost 2 bases and 2 bases, there was a span of 8 bases. CDR3 length: 14 amino acids. The germline V gene has CDR1 SGHRS and CDR2 YFSETQ. CDR3 residues: CASSFSGGNQPQHF. The CDR3 DNA reads TGCGCCAGCAGCTTTTCAGGGGGCAATCAGCCCCAGCATTTT.

The chain employs TRBV3-1 (or the pseudogene TRBV3-2) and TRBJ1-5; possibly TRBD1 for D (5 bases). The V and J ends lost 0 bases and 0 bases respectively, with 9 bases between them. This CDR3 spans 16 amino acids. Per the germline V gene, CDR1 is LGHDT and CDR2 is YNNKEL (reference sequence). The CDR3 sequence is CASSQEWDHSNQPQHF. The CDR3 DNA reads as TGTGCCAGCAGCCAAGAATGGGACCATAGCAATCAGCCCCAGCATTTT.

The rearrangement uses TRBV19 and TRBJ1-5; TRBD1 is a possible D gene (5 bases). Germline-derived CDR1 and CDR2 are LNHDA and SQIVND (reference sequence). This CDR3 has 16 amino acids. V was shortened by 0 bases and J by 4 bases, with 13 bases between the two germline ends. CDR3 residues: CASSIDRRGVNQPQHF. CDR3 bases: TGTGCCAGTAGTATAGATCGTAGGGGTGTAAATCAGCCCCAGCATTTT.

V and J are TRBV5-6 and TRBJ2-2; no definite D call. This CDR3 comprises 17 residues. CDR1 is SGHDT, CDR2 YYEEEE, per germline. Trimming left V 0 bases short and J 6 bases short, with 18 bases between. The CDR3 protein is CASSLESLILIPGELFF. For the CDR3, the DNA is TGTGCCAGCAGCTTGGAATCCCTCATCCTAATCCCCGGGGAGCTGTTTTTT.

The chain links TRBV28 to TRBJ1-2, with 10 bases matching TRBD1. The CDR3 has 14 amino acids. Germline assignment: CDR1 MDHEN and CDR2 SYDVKM. V lost 6 bases and J lost 10; bases outside the gene matches: 11. The CDR3 loop is CASRATGGVPYYTF. The CDR3 nucleotides are TGTGCCAGCAGGGCGACAGGGGGCGTTCCCTACTACACCTTC.